This T cell receptor beta chain derives from a study of type 1 regulatory T cells. Across the whole study: T-allo10 is an in vitro-generated, Tr1-enriched CD4 T cell product specific for alloantigen.

Study results and caveats: Type 1 regulatory T cells had a more restricted TCR repertoire than non-type 1 regulatory T cells.

With 10 bases clipped from V and 5 bases from J, the junction kept 14 bases outside the gene matches. The germline gives CDR1 ENHRY, CDR2 SYGVKD. The CDR3 covers 14 residues. As concerns this clonotype: Antigen: not known.

Via MiXCR, TCRdb re-called the reads, giving one row per CDR3 protein. This table holds about 59,000 distinct CDR3 sequences, approximately 67% found once. This sequence originates from a human donor in good health. The sample was cultured non-Tr1 T cells, either the whole culture or a sorted T cell fraction (not recorded which). This chain connects TRBV10-3 to TRBJ2-7; 7 bases are a match to TRBD2. In nucleotides, the CDR3 is TGTGCCACCAGACCGGGGGAGGGCCACAACGAGCAGTACTTC. It is translated as CATRPGEGHNEQYF.